The 2 T cell receptor beta chains below come from one sample, sequenced in a study of cytomegalovirus exposure and HLA in healthy donors. PCR involved 60 Vbeta and 13 Jbeta primers. The protocol was immunoSEQ multiplex PCR, while the TCRdb copy is restricted to in-frame clones and leaves out a portion. There are about 270,000 clones in the sample; roughly 88% occur only once, and approximately 4.3% lies in the top ten. Sequences were obtained from PBMCs. Receptor source: a man aged 35-49 years in good health and CMV-seropositive.

The genes are TRBV7-3 and TRBJ2-3; 10 nucleotides match TRBD2. This CDR3 region has 16 residues. Trimming cost V 7 bases and J 5 bases; bases outside gene matches: 12. From germline, CDR1 is SGHTA and CDR2 FQGTGA. The CDR3 spells CASNPGAGGPKDTQYF. CDR3 coding DNA: TGTGCCAGCAACCCGGGAGCGGGAGGGCCAAAAGATACGCAGTATTTT. Combining the CDR3 with reference TRBV7-3 and TRBJ2-3 gives the whole variable domain GAGVSQTPSNKVTEKGKYVELRCDPISGHTALYWYRQSLGQGPEFLIYFQGTGAADDSGLPNDRFFAVRPEGSVSTLKIQRTERGDSAVYLCASNPGAGGPKDTQYFGPGTRLTVL.

The rearrangement uses TRBV6-4 and TRBJ2-1; the match to TRBD1 covers 9 bases. CDR3 size: 18 residues. The V gene end was trimmed by 6 bases and the J gene end by 3 bases; junction bases not matched to a gene: 15. Germline CDR1 MRHNA, CDR2 SNTAGT. CDR3 nucleotides: TGTGCCAGCAGCATAAGCGGGACAGGGTATGGGCTCTACAATGAGCAGTTCTTC. Its translation: CASSISGTGYGLYNEQFF.